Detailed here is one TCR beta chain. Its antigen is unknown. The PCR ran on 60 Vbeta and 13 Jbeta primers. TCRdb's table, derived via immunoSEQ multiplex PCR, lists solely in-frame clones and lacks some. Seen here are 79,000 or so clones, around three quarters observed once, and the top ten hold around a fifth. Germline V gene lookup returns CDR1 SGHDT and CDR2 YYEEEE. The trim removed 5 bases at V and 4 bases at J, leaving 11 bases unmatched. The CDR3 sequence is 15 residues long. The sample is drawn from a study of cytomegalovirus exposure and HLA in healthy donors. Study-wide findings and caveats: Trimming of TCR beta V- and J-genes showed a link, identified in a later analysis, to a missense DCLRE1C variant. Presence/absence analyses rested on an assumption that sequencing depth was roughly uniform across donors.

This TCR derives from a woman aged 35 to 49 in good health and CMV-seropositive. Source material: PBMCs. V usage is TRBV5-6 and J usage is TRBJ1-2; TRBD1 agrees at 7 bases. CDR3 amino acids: CASSQPGTAFYGYTF. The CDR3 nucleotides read TGTGCCAGCAGTCAACCTGGGACAGCTTTCTATGGCTACACCTTC.